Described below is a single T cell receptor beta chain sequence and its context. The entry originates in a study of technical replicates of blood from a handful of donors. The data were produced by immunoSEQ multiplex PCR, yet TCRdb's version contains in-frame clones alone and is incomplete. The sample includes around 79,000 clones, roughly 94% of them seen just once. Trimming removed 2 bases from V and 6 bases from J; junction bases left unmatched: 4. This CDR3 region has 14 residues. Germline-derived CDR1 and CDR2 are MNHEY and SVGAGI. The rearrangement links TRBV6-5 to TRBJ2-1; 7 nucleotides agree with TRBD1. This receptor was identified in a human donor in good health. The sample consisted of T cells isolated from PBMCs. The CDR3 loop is CASSYTGQTNEQFF. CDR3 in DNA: TGTGCCAGCAGTTACACGGGACAGACCAATGAGCAGTTCTTC.